This passage covers 31 T cell receptor beta chains from one sample sequenced in a study of regulatory T cells in long-lasting Graves disease. Libraries of TCR beta came from iRepertoire HTBI primers plus Arm-PCR of CDR3 regions. TCRdb processed the multiplex PCR reads anew with MiXCR; each CDR3 protein has one entry. The sample consists of 550,000 to 700,000 distinct CDR3 sequences, about 16% of them appearing once. Documented time point: newly diagnosed GD, antithyroid drugs for less than 3 months. PBMCs were the source of the RNA used for TCR sequencing. These data were likewise used in another study, on T cells in Graves' hyperthyroidism and ophthalmopathy.

The material was peripheral blood mononuclear cells (PBMCs), obtained at new diagnosis, from a patient treated with antithyroid drugs. Every receptor here comes from a young man with Graves disease.

This clonotype has a handful of counts. CDR3 bases: TGTGCCTGGACTAGAGAGTCCTACAATGAGCAGTTCTTC. Translating gives CAWTRESYNEQFF. The J gene is TRBJ2-1, the V gene TRBV30; D is ambiguous. Trimming removed 4 bases from V and 1 base from J, with 8 bases in between. There are 13 residues in the CDR3. Germline V gives CDR1 GTSNPN, CDR2 SVGIG (reference sequence).

This clonotype showed up many times. CDR3 loop: CASSPGQTTDTQYF. The CDR3 DNA sequence: TGTGCCAGCAGCCCCGGTCAGACCACAGATACGCAGTATTTT. This chain joins TRBV7-2 and TRBJ2-3; unclear D gene. The CDR3 has 14 amino acids. V lost 5 bases, J lost 2 bases, and 11 bases lay in between. From germline, CDR1 is SGHTA and CDR2 FQGNSA.

J is TRBJ2-2 and V is TRBV20-1; 9 nucleotides match TRBD1. The ends lost 2 bases at V and 2 bases at J; junction bases unmatched: 9. This CDR3 is 17 amino acids long. Germline V gene sequence: CDR1 DFQATT, CDR2 SNEGSKA (reference sequence). CDR3 loop: CSARPTGQGGNTGELFF. CDR3 DNA: TGCAGTGCTAGACCCACGGGACAGGGTGGCAACACCGGGGAGCTGTTTTTT.

This clonotype was observed a handful of times. The rearrangement links TRBV5-6 to TRBJ2-1; D is perhaps TRBD1 (6 bases). In germline, CDR1 is SGHDT, CDR2 YYEEEE. V shed 3 bases and J shed 1 base, with 8 bases lying between them. CDR3 length: 14 residues. The CDR3, as DNA: TGTGCCAGCAGCTGGCAGGGGTCCTACAATGAGCAGTTCTTC. This gives the protein CASSWQGSYNEQFF.

This clonotype was detected only a few times. This sequence joins TRBV20-1 and TRBJ1-1; D is undetermined. With 3 bases removed from V and 1 base from J, the gap between germline ends came to 12 bases. CDR1 and CDR2 (germline): DFQATT, SNEGSKA (reference sequence). The CDR3 spans 14 residues. Here the CDR3 reads CSASIAAGNTEAFF. The CDR3 coding sequence is TGCAGTGCTAGTATTGCAGCGGGGAACACTGAAGCTTTCTTT.

This chain connects TRBV6-1 to TRBJ2-5, with D uncertain. CDR3 length: 13 residues. Between the trimmed V and J ends, which lost 7 bases and 4 bases, there was a span of 13 bases. Germline V gene sequence: CDR1 MNHNS, CDR2 SASEGT. CDR3: CASTIRPGETQYF. CDR3 sequence (DNA): TGTGCCAGCACCATAAGGCCCGGAGAGACCCAGTACTTC.

This chain joins TRBV6-5 and TRBJ2-7, with D perhaps matching TRBD2 (6 bases). CDR1 MNHEY and CDR2 SVGAGI come from the germline V gene. CDR3 length: 15 residues. Trimming pared 1 base from V and 6 bases from J, leaving 16 bases between. The CDR3 spells CASSYFTSRDSEQYF. The CDR3 nucleotides are TGTGCCAGCAGTTACTTTACTAGCAGAGACTCCGAGCAGTACTTC.

A note on this clonotype: A much larger clone is a single base away; this may be a read error. This likely comes from a read error, as the CDR3 has no conserved phenylalanine or tryptophan at its end. This rearrangement joins TRBV27 to TRBJ2-6; the D is unclear. The CDR3 runs 13 residues. Germline lookup yields CDR1 MNHEY and CDR2 SMNVEV (reference sequence). Between the trimmed V and J ends, which lost 3 bases and 2 bases, there was a span of 2 bases. CDR3 DNA: TGTGCCAGCAGTTTTCCTGGGGCCAACGTCCTGACTCTC. This encodes CASSFPGANVLTL.

The V call is TRBV9, the J call TRBJ2-3; D perhaps matches TRBD1 (6 bases). The germline gives CDR1 SGDLS, CDR2 YYNGEE. V was pared by 3 bases and J by 2 bases, with 16 bases between. The CDR3 has 16 residues. CDR3 nucleotide sequence: TGTGCCAGCAGCGGAAAAACAGGGATCCACACAGATACGCAGTATTTT. This sequence encodes CASSGKTGIHTDTQYF.

The CDR3 region has the DNA TGTGCCAGTAGTTGGGGAAAGACGGGTGTCGGCAATCAGCCCCAGCATTTT. Translation gives CASSWGKTGVGNQPQHF. The V call is TRBV19, the J call TRBJ1-5, with D unclear. Between the trimmed V and J ends, which lost 5 bases and 2 bases, there was a span of 19 bases. Germline CDR1 and CDR2: LNHDA and SQIVND (reference sequence). The CDR3 totals 17 residues. Full variable domain (outside the CDR3, taken from reference TRBV19 and TRBJ1-5): DGGITQSPKYLFRKEGQNVTLSCEQNLNHDAMYWYRQDPGQGLRLIYYSQIVNDFQKGDIAEGYSVSREKKESFPLTVTSAQKNPTAFYLCASSWGKTGVGNQPQHFGDGTRLSIL.

This clonotype occurred a few times. The J gene is TRBJ2-1, the V gene TRBV7-2; 7 bases map to TRBD2. Losses at the gene ends were 5 bases for V and 7 bases for J; bases not matched to a gene: 11. Per germline, CDR1 SGHTA and CDR2 FQGNSA. The CDR3 has 15 amino acids. CDR3 DNA sequence: TGTGCCAGCAGCCCGACGGCGGGAGAATGGAATGAGCAGTTCTTC. Its protein product is CASSPTAGEWNEQFF. Full variable domain (remainder filled in from reference TRBV7-2 and TRBJ2-1): GAGVSQSPSNKVTEKGKDVELRCDPISGHTALYWYRQSLGQGLEFLIYFQGNSAPDKSGLPSDRFSAERTGGSVSTLTIQRTQQEDSAVYLCASSPTAGEWNEQFFGPGTRLTVL.

This clonotype was detected a few times. CDR3 sequence (DNA): TGCAGTGCTAGCCCCCCGGGGATGCCGGAGACCCAGTACTTC. This translates into CSASPPGMPETQYF. The chain uses TRBV20-1 and TRBJ2-5; a possible D gene is TRBD2 (5 bases). Germline V gene lookup returns CDR1 DFQATT and CDR2 SNEGSKA (reference sequence). There are 14 residues in the CDR3. With 3 bases removed from V and 5 bases from J, the gap between germline ends came to 16 bases.

The rearrangement links TRBV2 to TRBJ1-1; no definite D call. In germline, CDR1 is SNHLY, CDR2 FYNNEI. V lost 6 bases, J lost 4 bases, and 15 bases lay in between. The CDR3 loop spans 14 amino acids. CDR3 loop: CASREDALRTEAFF. The CDR3 DNA sequence: TGTGCCAGCAGAGAGGACGCCTTGCGCACTGAAGCTTTCTTT. Variable domain in full (rest from reference TRBV2 and TRBJ1-1): EPEVTQTPSHQVTQMGQEVILRCVPISNHLYFYWYRQILGQKVEFLVSFYNNEISEKSEIFDDQFSVERPDGSNFTLKIRSTKLEDSAMYFCASREDALRTEAFFGQGTRLTVV.

This clonotype has only a few counts. J is TRBJ2-7 and V is TRBV3-1, with unresolved D. The germline gives CDR1 LGHDT, CDR2 YNNKEL (reference sequence). Trimming stripped 5 bases from V and 7 bases from J, with 12 bases between. The CDR3 has 12 residues. CDR3 in amino acids: CASSAPSREQYF. The DNA for the CDR3 is TGTGCCAGCAGCGCCCCTAGTAGAGAGCAGTACTTC.

This clonotype was found a few times. The V and J genes are TRBV20-1 and TRBJ2-5; D gene ambiguous. Germline CDR1 DFQATT, CDR2 SNEGSKA (reference sequence). Trimming removed 6 bases from V and 0 bases from J, with 8 bases in between. The CDR3 runs to 12 residues. As DNA, the CDR3 is TGCAGTGCCCAACAGTACCAAGAGACCCAGTACTTC. It codes for CSAQQYQETQYF.

Regarding this clonotype: A read error may be the cause here, since a much bigger clone is one base away. The rearrangement uses TRBV11-3 and TRBJ2-1; 7 bases line up with TRBD2. The CDR3 sequence is 14 residues long. CDR1 and CDR2 from the germline V gene are SGHNT and YENEEA. The CDR3, as DNA: TGTGCCAGCAGATTTACGGGGGGTACGGGTGAGGAGTTCTTC. This sequence encodes CASRFTGGTGEEFF.

This clonotype was detected many times. The chain joins TRBV5-1 to TRBJ2-7, with 9 bases fitting TRBD1. This CDR3 comprises 14 residues. CDR1 and CDR2 (germline): SGHRS, YFSETQ. J lost 3 bases, V lost 3 bases, and 4 bases had no gene match. The chain's CDR3 is CASSSGQGLYEQYF. The CDR3 DNA sequence: TGCGCCAGCAGCTCAGGACAGGGGCTCTACGAGCAGTACTTC. The variable domain in full, completed from reference TRBV5-1 and TRBJ2-7, reads KAGVTQTPRYLIKTRGQQVTLSCSPISGHRSVSWYQQTPGQGLQFLFEYFSETQRNKGNFPGRFSGRQFSNSRSEMNVSTLELGDSALYLCASSSGQGLYEQYFGPGTRLTVT.

The chain has TRBV7-8 and TRBJ2-7; no definite D call. V was shortened by 3 bases and J by 2 bases, with 14 bases between the two germline ends. The CDR3 extends over 15 amino acids. The germline V gene has CDR1 SGHVS and CDR2 FQNEAQ. CDR3 region: CASSFIASSPYEQYF. The CDR3 DNA sequence: TGTGCCAGCAGCTTTATCGCTTCGAGCCCCTACGAGCAGTACTTC.

As for this clonotype: A much bigger clone sits one base away, suggesting this may be a read error. CDR3 residues: CSARVWLADNEQCF. The DNA for the CDR3 is TGCAGTGCTAGAGTATGGCTAGCGGACAATGAGCAGTGCTTC. The rearrangement uses TRBV20-1 and TRBJ2-7; TRBD2 agrees at 7 bases. The CDR3 runs 14 residues. Germline CDR1 reads DFQATT; CDR2 reads SNEGSKA (reference sequence).

This clonotype was counted many times. The chain links TRBV30 to TRBJ2-1; TRBD2 is a possible D gene (7 bases). Germline-derived CDR1 and CDR2 are GTSNPN and SVGIG (reference sequence). V gave up 0 bases and J gave up 6 bases, with 15 bases separating them. The CDR3 sequence is 15 residues long. CDR3 protein: CAWSVRGGVFNEQFF. The CDR3 DNA follows: TGTGCCTGGAGTGTACGCGGGGGCGTGTTCAATGAGCAGTTCTTC.

For this clonotype: Just one base apart from a much larger clone, this may be a read error. CDR3 nucleotides: TGTGCCGCACGCGCGGCCGCGAACACCGGGGAGCTGTTTTTT. It codes for CAARAAANTGELFF. The chain uses TRBV2 and TRBJ2-2; no reliable D call. Germline CDR1 and CDR2: SNHLY and FYNNEI. The CDR3 is 14 residues long. V lost 11 bases, J lost 0 bases, and 13 bases lay in between.

As concerns this clonotype: At one of its ends the junction is not consistent with the germline gene, which may arise from a read error. The chain couples TRBV11-2 to TRBJ2-1; TRBD2 agrees at 10 bases. The CDR3 spans 17 residues. Germline CDR1 reads SGHAT; CDR2 reads FQNNGV. CDR3 protein: CASSLNGLTSGNNEQFF. DNA for the CDR3: TGCGCCAGCAGCTTGAACGGTTTAACTAGCGGGAACAATGAGCAGTTCTTC.

This clonotype was observed at least ten times. This sequence joins TRBV3-1 and TRBJ2-2; no reliable D call. Germline values: CDR1 LGHDT, CDR2 YNNKEL (reference sequence). The CDR3 consists of 14 residues. Deletions cut 6 bases from V and 0 bases from J, with 8 bases between. DNA of the CDR3: TGTGCCAGCAGGGATGTATCGAACACCGGGGAGCTGTTTTTT. This translates into CASRDVSNTGELFF.

This clonotype was observed a few times. This chain links TRBV3-1 with TRBJ2-7; 10 bases line up with TRBD1. This CDR3 region has 18 residues. Germline CDR1 and CDR2: LGHDT and YNNKEL (reference sequence). V trimming: 0 bases; J trimming: 2 bases; junction bases outside the gene matches: 10. The CDR3 protein is CASSQDLVDRGFPYEQYF. For the CDR3, the DNA is TGTGCCAGCAGCCAAGATCTGGTGGACAGGGGGTTTCCCTACGAGCAGTACTTC.

This clonotype was seen ten or more times. The V and J genes are TRBV10-3 and TRBJ1-3; D ambiguous. In germline, CDR1 is ENHRY, CDR2 SYGVKD. There are 15 residues in the CDR3. The germline V and J ends were trimmed by 3 bases and 4 bases, with 13 bases remaining between them. The CDR3: CAISEAGEVGNTIYF. The CDR3 coding sequence is TGTGCCATCAGTGAAGCGGGAGAGGTCGGAAACACCATATATTTT.

This clonotype showed up many times. This chain uses TRBV28 with TRBJ2-7; 9 nucleotides align to TRBD1. After removal of 6 bases from V and 1 base from J, the junction contained 7 bases not matched to a gene. Germline CDR1 reads MDHEN; CDR2 reads SYDVKM. There are 15 residues in the CDR3. The CDR3 DNA reads TGTGCCAGCAGACAACCCGGGACAGGGTCCTACGAGCAGTACTTC. The encoded protein is CASRQPGTGSYEQYF. Together with reference TRBV28 and TRBJ2-7, the CDR3 gives the full variable domain: DVKVTQSSRYLVKRTGEKVFLECVQDMDHENMFWYRQDPGLGLRLIYFSYDVKMKEKGDIPEGYSVSREKKERFSLILESASTNQTSMYLCASRQPGTGSYEQYFGPGTRLTVT.

This clonotype showed up many times. The chain carries TRBV10-3 and TRBJ2-7; 10 nucleotides agree with TRBD2. The CDR3 consists of 17 residues. The ends lost 5 bases at V and 7 bases at J; junction bases unmatched: 17. Germline V gene lookup returns CDR1 ENHRY and CDR2 SYGVKD. This chain's CDR3 is CAISLRSLAGAPREQYF. The CDR3 region has the DNA TGTGCCATCAGTCTACGATCTCTAGCGGGAGCTCCGCGGGAGCAGTACTTC.

This clonotype appeared a few times. CDR3 coding DNA: TGTGCCAGCAGTGTGACAGCGACTGGGGAGCTGTTTTTT. This encodes CASSVTATGELFF. This rearrangement joins TRBV6-1 to TRBJ2-2, with D tentatively TRBD1 (5 bases). The CDR3 spans 13 residues. V lost 4 bases, J lost 8 bases, and 11 bases lay in between. CDR1 MNHNS and CDR2 SASEGT come from the germline V gene.

This clonotype was detected ten times or more. The CDR3 nucleotides read TGTGCCAGCAGCTTCGTCGGGGTGGACGAGCAGTACTTC. Translation: CASSFVGVDEQYF. The chain is built from TRBV7-8 and TRBJ2-7; tentative D call: TRBD2 (5 bases). The CDR3 spans 13 residues. Per the germline V gene, CDR1 is SGHVS and CDR2 is FQNEAQ. Deletions cut 3 bases from V and 5 bases from J, with 11 bases between. Full variable domain (outside the CDR3, taken from reference TRBV7-8 and TRBJ2-7): GAGVSQSPRYKVAKRGQDVALRCDPISGHVSLFWYQQALGQGPEFLTYFQNEAQLDKSGLPSDRFFAERPEGSVSTLKIQRTQQEDSAVYLCASSFVGVDEQYFGPGTRLTVT.

The rearrangement links TRBV29-1 to TRBJ2-3; D gene uncertain. CDR1 is SQVTM and CDR2 is ANQGSEA in the germline V gene. This CDR3 spans 12 amino acids. Deletions cut 2 bases from V and 2 bases from J, with 5 bases between. CDR3 bases: TGCAGCGTTGAACCTAACACAGATACGCAGTATTTT. Encoded protein: CSVEPNTDTQYF.

This clonotype has just a few counts. The chain links TRBV25-1 to TRBJ2-1, with 11 bases matching TRBD2. This CDR3 contains 17 residues. Per germline, CDR1 MGHDK and CDR2 SYGVNS. After removal of 1 base from V and 0 bases from J, the junction contained 2 bases not matched to a gene. The CDR3 DNA sequence: TGTGCCAGCAGTGAATTGGGACTAGCGGCCTCCTACAATGAGCAGTTCTTC. As protein: CASSELGLAASYNEQFF. The full variable domain, its missing parts supplied by reference TRBV25-1 and TRBJ2-1, is EADIYQTPRYLVIGTGKKITLECSQTMGHDKMYWYQQDPGMELHLIHYSYGVNSTEKGDLSSESTVSRIRTEHFPLTLESARPSHTSQYLCASSELGLAASYNEQFFGPGTRLTVL.